Below, 27 T cell receptor beta chains from the same sample are listed, as sequenced in a study of blood T cell repertoires in COVID-19. The data were produced by immunoSEQ multiplex PCR, yet TCRdb's version contains in-frame clones alone and is incomplete. This sample has around 180,000 clones, with roughly 81% found just once. Sequencing was carried out using peripheral blood. These receptors were obtained from a woman of 80 years or more with COVID-19, enrolled during active disease.

This clone was seen a few times. The rearrangement joins TRBV18 to TRBJ2-6; TRBD2 aligns across 8 bases. The CDR3 consists of 16 residues. Germline CDR1 KGHSH, CDR2 LQKENI. The V gene end was trimmed by 4 bases and the J gene end by 1 base; junction bases not matched to a gene: 3. CDR3 sequence reads: CASSLAGGSGANVLTF. The CDR3 DNA is TGTGCCAGCTCACTTGCGGGGGGATCTGGGGCCAACGTCCTGACTTTC.

The rearrangement links TRBV6-5 to TRBJ2-1, with 7 bases fitting TRBD1. The CDR3 is 15 residues long. Germline CDR1 is MNHEY and CDR2 is SVGAGI. Germline trimming cut 8 bases from V and 0 bases from J; bases unmatched to any gene: 7. The CDR3 DNA is TGTGCCAGCGTCAAGGGACAGTTCTCCTACAATGAGCAGTTCTTC. Residues: CASVKGQFSYNEQFF.

The chain has TRBV6-6 and TRBJ1-6, with TRBD1 matching 10 bases. V lost 2 bases, J lost 9 bases, and 4 bases stayed unmatched. The CDR3 is made up of 15 amino acids. The V gene's germline CDR1 is MNHNY and CDR2 SVGAGI (reference sequence). The CDR3 is CASSYGDRGGSPLHF. The CDR3 region has the DNA TGTGCCAGCAGTTACGGGGACAGGGGAGGTTCACCCCTCCACTTT.

This rearrangement joins TRBV4-3 to TRBJ2-3, with TRBD1 matching 10 bases. The germline V gene has CDR1 LGHNA and CDR2 YSLEER. V shed 3 bases and J 3 bases; nucleotides not matched to a gene: 3. The CDR3 extends over 15 amino acids. CDR3 DNA: TGCGCCAGCAGCCAGACAGGGGGCCGTACAGATACGCAGTATTTT. Translation gives CASSQTGGRTDTQYF.

The count of this clone is one. The chain couples TRBV6-2 or TRBV6-3 to TRBJ2-7; D call uncertain. CDR3 length equals 13 residues. V was trimmed by 0 bases and J by 5 bases, leaving 8 bases between them. Per the germline V gene, CDR1 is MNHEY and CDR2 is SVGEGT. CDR3 coding DNA: TGTGCCAGCAGTTACTCGGAAGAGGACGAGCAGTACTTC. The encoded protein is CASSYSEEDEQYF.

This clone was detected only a few times. One end of the junction varies from germline; a read error may be responsible. The chain couples TRBV7-7 to TRBJ2-7; possibly TRBD2 for D (6 bases). The CDR3 totals 16 residues. From germline, CDR1 is SSHAT and CDR2 FNYEAQ (reference sequence). CDR3 residues: CASSLCGDSVPYEQYF. CDR3 DNA: TGTGCTAGCAGCTTATGCGGGGACTCTGTACCCTACGAGCAGTACTTC.

This chain joins TRBV28 and TRBJ1-2, with D maybe TRBD1 (6 bases). Germline V gives CDR1 MDHEN, CDR2 SYDVKM. The CDR3 consists of 14 residues. Trimming removed 3 bases at V and 4 bases at J, with 12 bases between. Written as DNA, the CDR3 is TGTGCCAGCAGTTTCTGGGGGCGCGCCTATGGCTACACCTTC. Protein product: CASSFWGRAYGYTF.

The CDR3 DNA reads TGCGCCAGCAGCTCCCAATTTTGGGTGGGACAGGGGTACGAGCAGTACTTC. This codes for CASSSQFWVGQGYEQYF. The V gene is TRBV4-1, the J gene TRBJ2-7; 10 bases map to TRBD1. The germline V gene has CDR1 MGHRA and CDR2 YSYEKL. J gave up 4 bases and V 5 bases, and 14 bases lay outside the gene matches. The CDR3 is 17 amino acids.

The chain employs TRBV5-6 and TRBJ2-3; D not resolved. Germline values: CDR1 SGHDT, CDR2 YYEEEE. Trimming shortened V by 6 bases and J by 2 bases, and 13 bases separated the two germline ends. This CDR3 comprises 14 residues. The CDR3: CASNFFRVTDTQYF. The CDR3 DNA reads as TGTGCCAGCAATTTCTTCCGGGTCACAGATACGCAGTATTTT.

This chain uses TRBV13 with TRBJ2-3, with 16 bases that match TRBD2. With 1 base clipped from V and 1 base from J, the junction kept 5 bases outside the gene matches. This CDR3 has 19 residues. Germline V gene sequence: CDR1 PRHDT, CDR2 FYEKMQ (reference sequence). The CDR3 DNA is TGTGCCAGCAGCTTAGAGGGGACTAGCGGGAGGGATGGCACAGATACGCAGTATTTT. Residues: CASSLEGTSGRDGTDTQYF. Based on the CDR3 plus reference TRBV13 and TRBJ2-3, the full variable domain is AAGVIQSPRHLIKEKRETATLKCYPIPRHDTVYWYQQGPGQDPQFLISFYEKMQSDKGSIPDRFSAQQFSDYHSELNMSSLELGDSALYFCASSLEGTSGRDGTDTQYFGPGTRLTVL.

V gene TRBV7-2 combines with J gene TRBJ1-5, with TRBD1 as a possible D gene (5 bases). CDR1 SGHTA and CDR2 FQGNSA come from the germline V gene. This CDR3 has 15 residues. V gave up 1 base and J gave up 9 bases, with 16 bases separating them. The CDR3 here is CASSLDSGGDLPQHF. The CDR3 DNA sequence: TGTGCCAGCAGCTTAGACAGCGGGGGTGATTTGCCCCAGCATTTT.

The chain combines TRBV5-1 with TRBJ1-2; 12 nucleotides align to TRBD1. V dropped 7 bases and J dropped 5; count of bases not matched to a gene: 9. The germline V gene has CDR1 SGHRS and CDR2 YFSETQ. The length of the CDR3 is 15 residues. CDR3 in DNA: TGCGCCAGCTCGGGGACAGGGGGCTTTCGGTATGGCTACACCTTC. This gives the protein CASSGTGGFRYGYTF.

The chain joins TRBV7-2 to TRBJ2-3; 8 bases fit TRBD2. Germline CDR1 and CDR2: SGHTA and FQGNSA. Trimming cost V 4 bases and J 2 bases; bases outside gene matches: 8. The CDR3 runs to 16 residues. CDR3 coding DNA: TGTGCCAGCAGCTCTCGACGCGGGGGGTTCACAGATACGCAGTATTTT. Its translation: CASSSRRGGFTDTQYF.

V usage is TRBV7-6 and J usage is TRBJ1-4; D remains ambiguous. Germline values: CDR1 SGHVS, CDR2 FNYEAQ. V lost 6 bases and J lost 3, with 17 bases in between. The CDR3 is made up of 16 amino acids. The CDR3: CASSSQGGGANEKLFF. The CDR3, as DNA: TGTGCCAGCAGTTCCCAAGGCGGCGGGGCTAATGAAAAACTGTTTTTT.

The rearrangement links TRBV19 to TRBJ2-6, with 9 bases lining up with TRBD1. CDR3 length: 23 amino acids. V was clipped by 4 bases and J by 4 bases; unmatched bases: 26. The germline CDR1 and CDR2 sequences are LNHDA and SQIVND (reference sequence). CDR3 region: CASSTGQGSYSNQLWVGANVLTF. The CDR3 bases are TGTGCCAGTAGTACCGGACAGGGGTCCTACAGTAACCAGCTCTGGGTAGGGGCCAACGTCCTGACTTTC. Filled out from reference TRBV19 and TRBJ2-6, the complete variable domain reads DGGITQSPKYLFRKEGQNVTLSCEQNLNHDAMYWYRQDPGQGLRLIYYSQIVNDFQKGDIAEGYSVSREKKESFPLTVTSAQKNPTAFYLCASSTGQGSYSNQLWVGANVLTFGAGSRLTVL.

The chain's CDR3 is CSVNEATEAFF. The CDR3 coding sequence is TGCAGCGTTAATGAGGCCACTGAAGCTTTCTTT. V usage is TRBV29-1 and J usage is TRBJ1-1; D is ambiguous. V lost 5 bases to trimming and J lost 4 bases, with 8 bases between them. CDR1 SQVTM and CDR2 ANQGSEA come from the germline V gene. The CDR3 is 11 amino acids.

This sequence joins TRBV9 and TRBJ2-7; D unclear. Trimming left V 2 bases short and J 1 base short, with 10 bases between. The CDR3 has 14 amino acids. CDR1 is SGDLS and CDR2 is YYNGEE in the germline V gene. CDR3 in DNA: TGTGCCAGCAGCGTGTCATCGGGTTCCTACGAGCAGTACTTC. Its translation is CASSVSSGSYEQYF.

The rearrangement joins TRBV19 to TRBJ1-1, with a weak D call TRBD1 (6 bases). The V gene lost 3 bases and the J gene lost 4 bases, with 12 bases spanning the gap. The CDR3 length is 14 residues. Per the germline V gene, CDR1 is LNHDA and CDR2 is SQIVND (reference sequence). In nucleotides, the CDR3 is TGTGCCAGTAGTATTTCGGCAGGGGCCACTGAAGCTTTCTTT. Amino acid sequence: CASSISAGATEAFF.

This sequence joins TRBV28 and TRBJ2-1, with D maybe TRBD1 (5 bases). This CDR3 contains 12 residues. Trimming cost V 5 bases and J 7 bases, with 9 bases left between them. Germline V gene sequence: CDR1 MDHEN, CDR2 SYDVKM. The CDR3 DNA reads TGTGCCAGCAGTATCAGGGTTAATGAGCAGTTCTTC. Amino acid sequence: CASSIRVNEQFF. The complete variable domain, with remaining parts taken from reference TRBV28 and TRBJ2-1, reads DVKVTQSSRYLVKRTGEKVFLECVQDMDHENMFWYRQDPGLGLRLIYFSYDVKMKEKGDIPEGYSVSREKKERFSLILESASTNQTSMYLCASSIRVNEQFFGPGTRLTVL.

The chain employs TRBV7-9 and TRBJ1-1; D not certain. Trimming removed 2 bases at V and 4 bases at J, with 5 bases between. Germline V gives CDR1 SEHNR, CDR2 FQNEAQ (reference sequence). The CDR3 is 12 residues long. This chain's CDR3 is CASSLLGTEAFF. CDR3 sequence (DNA): TGTGCCAGCAGCTTACTAGGCACTGAAGCTTTCTTT.

This sequence joins TRBV7-9 and TRBJ2-5; 7 nucleotides align to TRBD1. Germline V gene sequence: CDR1 SEHNR, CDR2 FQNEAQ (reference sequence). The CDR3 loop spans 16 amino acids. Trimming at V came to 5 bases and at J to 5 bases, leaving 14 bases not matched to a gene. CDR3 sequence reads: CASSPHTSTGSETQYF. In DNA form, the CDR3 reads TGTGCCAGCAGCCCCCACACTTCGACAGGGTCGGAGACCCAGTACTTC.

This sequence joins TRBV28 and TRBJ1-2, with 7 nucleotides matching TRBD1. Germline CDR1 is MDHEN and CDR2 is SYDVKM. CDR3 size: 15 residues. The V segment lost 2 bases and the J segment 4 bases; nucleotides outside the gene matches: 7. CDR3 DNA: TGTGCCAGCAGTTTAAACGAGGGGGCGGTCTATGGCTACACCTTC. Translating it yields CASSLNEGAVYGYTF.

This clone appeared a single time. V usage is TRBV5-6 and J usage is TRBJ1-1; 8 bases agree with TRBD1. CDR1 is SGHDT and CDR2 is YYEEEE in the germline V gene. With 7 bases clipped from V and 1 base from J, the junction kept 6 bases outside the gene matches. The CDR3 length is 14 residues. The CDR3 sequence: CASGRTGTNTEAFF. The CDR3 DNA reads as TGTGCCAGCGGAAGGACAGGGACGAACACTGAAGCTTTCTTT.

This clone was found once. V gene TRBV10-3 combines with J gene TRBJ2-7; 7 bases are a match to TRBD2. J was trimmed by 4 bases and V by 0 bases; bases with no gene match: 3. Germline values: CDR1 ENHRY, CDR2 SYGVKD. There are 14 residues in the CDR3. The CDR3 is CAISESRERYEQYF. The CDR3 nucleotides read TGTGCCATCAGTGAGTCGCGGGAGAGGTACGAGCAGTACTTC.

The chain carries TRBV5-1 and TRBJ2-7, with TRBD2 matching over 10 bases. V lost 4 bases and J lost 0; bases outside the gene matches: 4. The CDR3 covers 15 residues. Germline CDR1 reads SGHRS; CDR2 reads YFSETQ. The CDR3 region has the DNA TGCGCCAGCAGCGGGACTAGCGCTGGCTCCTACGAGCAGTACTTC. It specifies CASSGTSAGSYEQYF.

The chain couples TRBV5-7 to TRBJ2-5; possible D gene TRBD1, 6 bases. TRBV5-7 is marked as an open reading frame, function uncertain. There are 13 residues in the CDR3. V lost 5 bases, J lost 3 bases, and 11 bases lay in between. This CDR3 is CASSWTAEETQYF. The CDR3, as DNA: TGTGCCAGCAGTTGGACAGCAGAAGAGACCCAGTACTTC.

This chain joins TRBV1 and TRBJ2-7; whether TRBD1, the table's D call, matches the DNA was not checked. TRBV1 is a pseudogene segment. This CDR3 is 17 amino acids long. CDR3 bases: TGCACCATCCCCATCCCTGTGACAGGGCCCTACTCCTACGAGCAGTACTTC. It codes for CTIPIPVTGPYSYEQYF.